The rows below give T cell receptor beta chains drawn from one sample of a study of control samples from healthy donors and cancer patients. Assay: immunoSEQ multiplex PCR; the TCRdb copy retains only in-frame clones and omits some. This table has 120,000 or so clones, approximately 91% appearing once. The sample consisted of blood. Receptors originate from a woman aged 18-29 years in good health. Both conserved end residues are part of each CDR3. A D gene is named only where the DNA matches it firmly. Expanded clones are given a class, and other clones once, few, many or no size at all.

NA	TRBV28	NA	TRBJ1-3	CASSFGTPGNTIYF	TGTGCCAGCAGTTTCGGCACGCCTGGAAACACCATATATTTT
NA	TRBV18	NA	TRBJ1-6	CASSPADFGTLHF	TGTGCCAGCTCACCCGCCGACTTCGGCACCCTCCACTTT
once	TRBV19	TRBD2	TRBJ2-1	CASSPSGSSYNEQFF	TGTGCCAGTAGCCCTAGCGGGAGTTCCTACAATGAGCAGTTCTTC
NA	TRBV28	NA	TRBJ1-1	CASSLDRSNTEAFF	TGTGCCAGCAGTTTAGACAGGTCGAACACTGAAGCTTTCTTT
NA	TRBV7-2	TRBD1	TRBJ1-1	CASRRDRNTEAFF	TGTGCCAGCAGGCGGGACAGGAACACTGAAGCTTTCTTT
NA	TRBV19	NA	TRBJ1-1	CASEDTLDTEAFF	TGTGCCAGCGAGGACACTTTAGACACTGAAGCTTTCTTT
NA	TRBV24-1	NA	TRBJ2-1	CATSGTFGPQEQFF	TGTGCCACCAGTGGAACCTTCGGCCCACAGGAGCAGTTCTTC
once	TRBV21-1	NA	TRBJ2-7	CASNPGTSGSSYEQYF	TGTGCCAGCAACCCTGGGACTAGCGGTTCCTCCTACGAGCAGTACTTC
NA	TRBV30	NA	TRBJ2-6	CAWSEQGFDVLTF	TGTGCCTGGAGTGAACAGGGTTTCGACGTCCTGACTTTC
NA	TRBV9	NA	TRBJ2-2	CASSPSALTGELFF	TGTGCCAGCAGCCCCTCCGCGCTAACCGGGGAGCTGTTTTTT
NA	TRBV19	NA	TRBJ1-5	CASSIGVPNSNQPQHF	TGTGCCAGTAGTATAGGGGTCCCGAATAGCAATCAGCCCCAGCATTTT
NA	TRBV27	TRBD1	TRBJ2-7	CASSPWTGDYEQYF	TGTGCCAGCAGTCCTTGGACAGGGGACTACGAGCAGTACTTC
NA	TRBV4-3	TRBD2	TRBJ2-3	CASSPLLSGRGGDTQYF	TGCGCCAGCAGCCCACTCCTGAGCGGGAGGGGGGGAGATACGCAGTATTTT
NA	TRBV6-5	NA	TRBJ2-7	CASRSRDRQSSYEQYF	TGTGCCAGCCGTTCCCGGGATAGACAAAGCTCCTACGAGCAGTACTTC
once	TRBV11-2	NA	TRBJ2-1	CASSLEDEQFF	TGTGCCAGCAGCTTAGAAGATGAGCAGTTCTTC
NA	TRBV25-1	TRBD1	TRBJ1-6	CASSESGQGALNSPLHF	TGTGCCAGCAGTGAATCTGGACAGGGGGCTTTAAATTCACCCCTCCACTTT
NA	TRBV6-2/TRBV6-3	NA	TRBJ1-2	CASSYPSSGHYGYTF	TGTGCCAGCAGTTACCCCTCGTCTGGACACTATGGCTACACCTTC
NA	TRBV7-2	NA	TRBJ1-1	CASSLGAGQSLPRNTEAFF	TGTGCCAGCAGCTTAGGGGCAGGACAGTCCTTGCCTCGGAACACTGAAGCTTTCTTT
NA	TRBV11-2	NA	TRBJ2-4	CASSLLGAVRDIQYF	TGTGCCAGCAGCCTACTTGGGGCAGTGCGAGACATTCAGTACTTC
few	TRBV27	TRBD1	TRBJ1-2	CASSFGQGDYGYTF	TGTGCCAGCAGTTTCGGACAGGGGGATTATGGCTACACCTTC
once	TRBV12-3/TRBV12-4	NA	TRBJ2-3	CASWKDWADTQYF	TGTGCCAGCTGGAAGGACTGGGCAGATACGCAGTATTTT
NA	TRBV5-5	TRBD1	TRBJ1-4	CASSLETGTGMGNEKLFF	TGTGCCAGCAGCTTGGAGACCGGGACAGGGATGGGGAATGAAAAACTGTTTTTT
once	TRBV18	NA	TRBJ2-1	CASSLNSASRSYNEQFF	TGTGCCAGCTCCCTAAACTCGGCTAGTAGGTCCTACAATGAGCAGTTCTTC
NA	TRBV28	NA	TRBJ2-7	CASSSPYEQYF	TGTGCCAGCAGCTCCCCCTACGAGCAGTACTTC
NA	TRBV5-6	NA	TRBJ2-1	CASSLAGWGDPYNEQFF	TGTGCCAGCAGCTTGGCGGGATGGGGGGATCCTTACAATGAGCAGTTCTTC
NA	TRBV28	NA	TRBJ1-5	CASSLVDRLNQPQHF	TGTGCCAGCAGTTTAGTGGACAGATTAAATCAGCCCCAGCATTTT
NA	TRBV20-1	NA	TRBJ1-2	CSAPTGDPYTF	TGCAGTGCTCCGACGGGAGATCCCTACACCTTC
NA	TRBV7-2	NA	TRBJ2-7	CASSSNRRPSYEQYF	TGTGCCAGCAGCTCAAACAGGCGTCCCTCCTACGAGCAGTACTTC
NA	TRBV6-2/TRBV6-3	NA	TRBJ2-7	CASSPSGRYYEQYF	TGTGCCAGCAGCCCCTCCGGCAGATACTACGAGCAGTACTTC
NA	TRBV27	NA	TRBJ1-6	CASRTGTQSYNSPLHF	TGTGCCAGCAGGACCGGGACTCAGTCCTATAATTCACCCCTCCACTTT
NA	TRBV4-3	TRBD2	TRBJ2-3	CASSQVHGGVGTDTQYF	TGCGCCAGCAGCCAAGTTCACGGGGGGGTCGGCACAGATACGCAGTATTTT
NA	TRBV7-2	NA	TRBJ2-1	CASSLVGYNEQFF	TGTGCCAGCAGCTTAGTTGGCTACAATGAGCAGTTCTTC
NA	TRBV28	TRBD1	TRBJ1-4	CASSATGTGNEKLFF	TGTGCCAGCAGTGCTACCGGGACAGGGAATGAAAAACTGTTTTTT
NA	TRBV2	NA	TRBJ1-6	CASSFVARLYNSPLHF	TGTGCCAGCAGTTTCGTTGCCCGGCTCTATAATTCACCCCTCCACTTT
NA	TRBV7-2	TRBD1	TRBJ2-5	CASSRDREETQYF	TGTGCCAGCAGCCGGGACAGAGAAGAGACCCAGTACTTC
NA	TRBV5-1	NA	TRBJ2-5	CASSFGEPAGKSQYF	TGCGCCAGCAGCTTCGGGGAGCCCGCGGGGAAGTCCCAGTACTTC
NA	TRBV7-9	TRBD2	TRBJ2-2	CASSFSGGGTTGELFF	TGTGCCAGCAGCTTTTCGGGAGGGGGGACGACCGGGGAGCTGTTTTTT
NA	TRBV13	NA	TRBJ1-2	CASSAPSGYTF	TGTGCCAGCAGCGCCCCTAGTGGCTACACCTTC
NA	TRBV4-2	NA	TRBJ2-3	CASSPLRGSTDTQYF	TGTGCCAGCAGCCCCCTGAGGGGGAGCACAGATACGCAGTATTTT
NA	TRBV19	NA	TRBJ2-1	CASATGRWENEQFF	TGTGCCAGCGCCACGGGGCGGTGGGAGAATGAGCAGTTCTTC
NA	TRBV27	TRBD1	TRBJ2-5	CALQAGTEETQYF	TGTGCCCTTCAGGCCGGGACAGAAGAGACCCAGTACTTC
NA	TRBV19	NA	TRBJ1-1	CASSIDGGWNTEAFF	TGTGCCAGTAGTATCGATGGGGGATGGAACACTGAAGCTTTCTTT
NA	TRBV7-9	TRBD1	TRBJ1-4	CASSSGQASEKLFF	TGTGCCAGCAGCAGCGGACAGGCGTCCGAAAAACTGTTTTTT
once	TRBV7-8	NA	TRBJ1-4	CASSLYIGKVEKLFF	TGTGCCAGCAGCCTATACATAGGGAAGGTTGAAAAACTGTTTTTT
NA	TRBV5-1	NA	TRBJ2-7	CASSLEETSEQYF	TGCGCCAGCAGCTTGGAGGAGACTTCCGAGCAGTACTTC
NA	TRBV14	NA	TRBJ1-6	CASSRKTGRFVGSDLHF	TGTGCCAGCAGCCGAAAGACAGGAAGATTCGTGGGTTCAGACCTCCACTTT
once	TRBV10-3	NA	TRBJ1-6	CAISDPVYSSPLHF	TGTGCCATCAGTGATCCCGTCTACAGTTCACCCCTCCACTTT
NA	TRBV5-1	NA	TRBJ2-3	CASSSSALGQGATDTQYF	TGCGCCAGCAGCTCGTCCGCGCTGGGGCAGGGAGCCACAGATACGCAGTATTTT
NA	TRBV4-1	TRBD1	TRBJ2-5	CASSRNARQGKETQYF	TGCGCCAGCAGCAGAAACGCACGACAGGGTAAAGAGACCCAGTACTTC
NA	TRBV6-1	NA	TRBJ1-1	CASSEEVNTEAFF	TGTGCCAGCAGTGAAGAAGTTAACACTGAAGCTTTCTTT
NA	TRBV28	TRBD1	TRBJ1-2	CASSFRTGPSYGYTF	TGTGCCAGCAGTTTTAGGACAGGACCCTCCTATGGCTACACCTTC
NA	TRBV11-3	NA	TRBJ1-6	CASSFTTNSPLHF	TGTGCCAGCAGCTTCACGACAAACTCACCCCTCCACTTT